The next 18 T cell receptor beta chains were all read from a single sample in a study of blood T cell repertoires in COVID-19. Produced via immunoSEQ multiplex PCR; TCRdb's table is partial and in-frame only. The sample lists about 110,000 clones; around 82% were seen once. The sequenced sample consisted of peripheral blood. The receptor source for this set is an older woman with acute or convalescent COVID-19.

The CDR3 loop is CASSPGTLMEPQHF. In DNA form, the CDR3 reads TGTGCCAGCAGCCCCGGGACACTTATGGAGCCCCAGCATTTT. The rearrangement joins TRBV6-6 to TRBJ1-5, with a tentative D call TRBD1 (6 bases). CDR3 length: 14 amino acids. The V gene lost 6 bases and the J gene lost 8 bases, with 17 bases spanning the gap. From germline, CDR1 is MNHNY and CDR2 SVGAGI (reference sequence).

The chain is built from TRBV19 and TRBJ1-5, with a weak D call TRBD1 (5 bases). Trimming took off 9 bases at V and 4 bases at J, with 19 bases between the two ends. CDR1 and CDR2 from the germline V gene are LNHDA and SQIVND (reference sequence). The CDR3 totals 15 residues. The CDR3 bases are TGTGCCAGCATCTACGGGGGATCCGTTAATCAGCCCCAGCATTTT. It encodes CASIYGGSVNQPQHF. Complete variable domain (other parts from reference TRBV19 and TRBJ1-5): DGGITQSPKYLFRKEGQNVTLSCEQNLNHDAMYWYRQDPGQGLRLIYYSQIVNDFQKGDIAEGYSVSREKKESFPLTVTSAQKNPTAFYLCASIYGGSVNQPQHFGDGTRLSIL.

Here the CDR3 DNA reads TGTGCCAGCAAGGCGGGCCACTCTGGAAACACCATATATTTT. It translates to CASKAGHSGNTIYF. V and J are TRBV5-6 and TRBJ1-3; D remains ambiguous. There are 14 residues in the CDR3. Trimming removed 6 bases at V and 0 bases at J, with 10 bases between. CDR1 is SGHDT, CDR2 YYEEEE, per germline.

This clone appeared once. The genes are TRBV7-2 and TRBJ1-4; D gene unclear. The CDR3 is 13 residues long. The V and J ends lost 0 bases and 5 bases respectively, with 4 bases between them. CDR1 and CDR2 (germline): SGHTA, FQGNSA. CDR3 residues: CASSLALNEKLFF. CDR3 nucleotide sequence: TGTGCCAGCAGCTTAGCCCTGAATGAAAAACTGTTTTTT.

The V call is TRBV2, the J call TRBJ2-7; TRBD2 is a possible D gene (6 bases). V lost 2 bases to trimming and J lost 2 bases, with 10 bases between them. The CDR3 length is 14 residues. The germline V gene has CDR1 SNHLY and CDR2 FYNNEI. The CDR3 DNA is TGTGCCAGCAGTGAATCGGGGGTTACCTACGAGCAGTACTTC. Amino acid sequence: CASSESGVTYEQYF.

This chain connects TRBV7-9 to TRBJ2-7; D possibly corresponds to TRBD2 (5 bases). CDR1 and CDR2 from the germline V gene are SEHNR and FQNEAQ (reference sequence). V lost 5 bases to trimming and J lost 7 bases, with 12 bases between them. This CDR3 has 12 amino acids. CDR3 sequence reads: CASSGGQWEQYF. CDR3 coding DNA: TGTGCCAGCAGCGGAGGTCAGTGGGAGCAGTACTTC.

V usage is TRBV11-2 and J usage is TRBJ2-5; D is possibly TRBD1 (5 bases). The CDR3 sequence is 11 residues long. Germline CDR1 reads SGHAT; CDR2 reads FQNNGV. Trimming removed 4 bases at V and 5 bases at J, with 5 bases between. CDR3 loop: CASSSGETQYF. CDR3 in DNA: TGTGCCAGCAGCTCAGGGGAGACCCAGTACTTC.

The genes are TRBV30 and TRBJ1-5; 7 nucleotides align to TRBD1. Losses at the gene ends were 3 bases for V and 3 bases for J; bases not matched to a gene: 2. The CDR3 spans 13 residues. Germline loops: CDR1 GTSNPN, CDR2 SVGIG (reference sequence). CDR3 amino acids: CAWRTGNNQPQHF. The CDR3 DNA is TGTGCCTGGAGGACAGGGAACAATCAGCCCCAGCATTTT.

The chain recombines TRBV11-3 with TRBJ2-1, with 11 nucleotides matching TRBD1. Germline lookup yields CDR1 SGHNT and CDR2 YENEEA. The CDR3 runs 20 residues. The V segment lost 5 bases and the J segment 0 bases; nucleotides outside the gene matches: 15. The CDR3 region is CASSRPPGTGGSSSYNEQFF. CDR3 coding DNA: TGTGCCAGCAGCCGACCCCCCGGGACAGGGGGGTCTAGCTCCTACAATGAGCAGTTCTTC.

The CDR3 nucleotides read TGCGCCAGCAGCCCCCTCGGGACAGCGAATCAGCCCCAGCATTTT. It specifies CASSPLGTANQPQHF. This sequence joins TRBV5-1 and TRBJ1-5; 7 bases line up with TRBD1. CDR3 length: 15 residues. The germline gives CDR1 SGHRS, CDR2 YFSETQ. V shed 4 bases, J shed 4 bases, and the junction held 8 bases outside the gene matches.

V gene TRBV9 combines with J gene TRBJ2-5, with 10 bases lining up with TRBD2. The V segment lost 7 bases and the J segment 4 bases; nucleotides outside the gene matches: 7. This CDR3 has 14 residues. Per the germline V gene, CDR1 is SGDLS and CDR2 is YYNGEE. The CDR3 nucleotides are TGTGCCAGCGGACAAGCGGGGGGGCCAGAGACCCAGTACTTC. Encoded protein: CASGQAGGPETQYF.

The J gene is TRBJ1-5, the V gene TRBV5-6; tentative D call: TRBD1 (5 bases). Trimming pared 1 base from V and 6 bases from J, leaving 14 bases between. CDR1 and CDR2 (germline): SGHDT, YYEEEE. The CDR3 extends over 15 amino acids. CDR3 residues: CASSLRVQGGQPQHF. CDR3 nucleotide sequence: TGTGCCAGCAGCTTGAGGGTGCAGGGAGGTCAGCCCCAGCATTTT.

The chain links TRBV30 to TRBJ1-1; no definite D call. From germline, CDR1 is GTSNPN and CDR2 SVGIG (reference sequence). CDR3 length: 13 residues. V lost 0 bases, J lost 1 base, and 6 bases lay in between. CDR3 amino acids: CAWSVQPNTEAFF. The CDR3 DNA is TGTGCCTGGAGTGTACAGCCGAACACTGAAGCTTTCTTT. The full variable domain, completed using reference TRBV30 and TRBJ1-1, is SQTIHQWPATLVQPVGSPLSLECTVEGTSNPNLYWYRQAAGRGLQLLFYSVGIGQISSEVPQNLSASRPQDRQFILSSKKLLLSDSGFYLCAWSVQPNTEAFFGQGTRLTVV.

CDR3 protein: CASRRQGASYQPQHF. The CDR3 DNA sequence: TGTGCCAGCAGGAGACAGGGGGCATCGTATCAGCCCCAGCATTTT. The chain carries TRBV6-5 and TRBJ1-5; the match to TRBD1 covers 10 bases. V lost 6 bases, J lost 5 bases, and 7 bases stayed unmatched. Germline CDR1 MNHEY, CDR2 SVGAGI. This CDR3 region has 15 residues.

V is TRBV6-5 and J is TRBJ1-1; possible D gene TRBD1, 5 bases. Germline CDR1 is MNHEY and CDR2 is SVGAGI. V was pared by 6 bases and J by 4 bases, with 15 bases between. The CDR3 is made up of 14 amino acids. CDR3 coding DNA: TGTGCCAGCAGGTACGACACAGGCCCCACTGAAGCTTTCTTT. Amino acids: CASRYDTGPTEAFF.

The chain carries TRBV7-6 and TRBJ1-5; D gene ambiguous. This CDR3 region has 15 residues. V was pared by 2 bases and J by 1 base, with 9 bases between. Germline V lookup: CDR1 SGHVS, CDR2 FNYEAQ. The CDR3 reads CASSLLEGSNQPQHF. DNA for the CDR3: TGTGCCAGCAGCTTATTGGAGGGAAGCAATCAGCCCCAGCATTTT.

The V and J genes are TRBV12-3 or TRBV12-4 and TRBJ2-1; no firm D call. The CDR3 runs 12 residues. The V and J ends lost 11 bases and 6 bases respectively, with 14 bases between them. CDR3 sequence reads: CASSGPPNEQFF. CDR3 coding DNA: TGTGCCTCATCAGGCCCGCCCAATGAGCAGTTCTTC.

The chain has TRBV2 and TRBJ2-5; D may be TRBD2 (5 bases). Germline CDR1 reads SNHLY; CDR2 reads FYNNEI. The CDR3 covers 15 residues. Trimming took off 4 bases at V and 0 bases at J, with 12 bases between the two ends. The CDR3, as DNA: TGTGCCAGCAGTGTAGAGCGGCACGACCAAGAGACCCAGTACTTC. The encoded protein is CASSVERHDQETQYF.